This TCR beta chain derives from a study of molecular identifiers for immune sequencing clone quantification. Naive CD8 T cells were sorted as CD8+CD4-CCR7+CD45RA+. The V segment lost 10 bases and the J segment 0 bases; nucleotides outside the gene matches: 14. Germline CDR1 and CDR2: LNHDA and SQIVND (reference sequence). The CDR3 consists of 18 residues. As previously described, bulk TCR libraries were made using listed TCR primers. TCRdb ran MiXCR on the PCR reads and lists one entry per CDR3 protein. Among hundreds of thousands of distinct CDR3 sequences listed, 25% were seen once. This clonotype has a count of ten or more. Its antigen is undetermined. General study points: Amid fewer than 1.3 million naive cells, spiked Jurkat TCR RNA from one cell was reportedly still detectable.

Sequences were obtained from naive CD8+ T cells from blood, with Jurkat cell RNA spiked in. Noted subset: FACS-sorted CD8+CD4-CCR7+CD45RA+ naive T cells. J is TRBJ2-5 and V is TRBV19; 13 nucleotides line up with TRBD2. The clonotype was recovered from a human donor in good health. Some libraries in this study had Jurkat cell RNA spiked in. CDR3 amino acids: CAISTGTSGVTYQETQYF. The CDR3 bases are TGTGCCATCTCGACCGGGACTAGCGGGGTGACGTACCAAGAGACCCAGTACTTC.